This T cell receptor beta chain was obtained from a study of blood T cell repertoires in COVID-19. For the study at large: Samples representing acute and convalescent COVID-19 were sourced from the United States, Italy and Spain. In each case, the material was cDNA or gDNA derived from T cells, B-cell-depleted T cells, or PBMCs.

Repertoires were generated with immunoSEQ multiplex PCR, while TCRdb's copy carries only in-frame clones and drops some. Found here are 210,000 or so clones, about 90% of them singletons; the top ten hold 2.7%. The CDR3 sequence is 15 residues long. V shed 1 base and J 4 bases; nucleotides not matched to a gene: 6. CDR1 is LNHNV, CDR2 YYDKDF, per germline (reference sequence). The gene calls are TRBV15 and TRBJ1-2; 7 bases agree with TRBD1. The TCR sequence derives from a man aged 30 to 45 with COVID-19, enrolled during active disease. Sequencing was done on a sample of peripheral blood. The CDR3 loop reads CATSRARTGTYGYTF. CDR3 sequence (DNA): TGTGCCACCAGCAGAGCTAGGACAGGAACCTATGGCTACACCTTC.